The 20 T cell receptor beta chains below all came from one sample that was sequenced in a study of blood T cell repertoires in COVID-19. Clones were sequenced by immunoSEQ multiplex PCR, and TCRdb holds only the in-frame ones, with some missing. Of fewer than 450,000 clones detected, 88% appear once; the ten largest clones hold 10% to 15%. The sequencing input was peripheral blood. The receptors derive from a woman between 45 and 65 years old with COVID-19, enrolled during active disease.

The J gene is TRBJ2-7, the V gene TRBV5-1, with 13 bases aligning to TRBD2. With V trimmed by 3 bases and J by 5 bases, 14 bases remained unmatched. Germline assignment: CDR1 SGHRS and CDR2 YFSETQ. The CDR3 extends over 18 amino acids. The CDR3 protein is CASSSRTTSGGARNEQYF. CDR3 DNA sequence: TGCGCCAGCAGCTCCCGTACCACTAGCGGGGGGGCTAGGAACGAGCAGTACTTC. Full variable domain (outside the CDR3, taken from reference TRBV5-1 and TRBJ2-7): KAGVTQTPRYLIKTRGQQVTLSCSPISGHRSVSWYQQTPGQGLQFLFEYFSETQRNKGNFPGRFSGRQFSNSRSEMNVSTLELGDSALYLCASSSRTTSGGARNEQYFGPGTRLTVT.

The chain joins TRBV29-1 to TRBJ1-2, with 7 nucleotides matching TRBD1. V lost 7 bases and J lost 5; bases outside the gene matches: 4. In germline, CDR1 is SQVTM, CDR2 ANQGSEA. CDR3 size: 11 residues. The CDR3 nucleotides read TGCAGCGCCACACAGGGGTATGGCTACACCTTC. Translating gives CSATQGYGYTF.

The V call is TRBV24-1, the J call TRBJ2-2, with TRBD2 identical over 8 bases. V shed 9 bases and J 4 bases; nucleotides not matched to a gene: 6. The CDR3 loop spans 14 amino acids. Germline V gives CDR1 KGHDR, CDR2 SFDVKD. CDR3 region: CATRAGGGTGELFF. The CDR3 region has the DNA TGTGCCACCCGGGCGGGGGGAGGCACCGGGGAGCTGTTTTTT.

The V gene is TRBV9, the J gene TRBJ1-3; D is unresolved. CDR1 SGDLS and CDR2 YYNGEE come from the germline V gene. Trimming took off 6 bases at V and 0 bases at J, with 13 bases between the two ends. The CDR3 has 15 amino acids. The CDR3 DNA sequence: TGTGCCAGCAACGCGCTCGTGATCTCTGGAAACACCATATATTTT. Amino acids: CASNALVISGNTIYF. The variable domain in full, completed from reference TRBV9 and TRBJ1-3, reads DSGVTQTPKHLITATGQRVTLRCSPRSGDLSVYWYQQSLDQGLQFLIQYYNGEERAKGNILERFSAQQFPDLHSELNLSSLELGDSALYFCASNALVISGNTIYFGEGSWLTVV.

The chain links TRBV4-2 to TRBJ2-2, with TRBD2 matching 9 bases. CDR1 is LGHNA, CDR2 YNFKEQ, per germline. The CDR3 is made up of 16 amino acids. With 1 base clipped from V and 4 bases from J, the junction kept 4 bases outside the gene matches. CDR3 residues: CASSQATSGSTGELFF. The CDR3 nucleotides read TGTGCCAGCAGCCAAGCTACTAGCGGGTCCACCGGGGAGCTGTTTTTT.

This clone was seen only a few times. The rearrangement joins TRBV28 to TRBJ1-4; no clear D gene. Per germline, CDR1 MDHEN and CDR2 SYDVKM. V lost 3 bases and J lost 8, with 4 bases in between. This CDR3 has 11 amino acids. The CDR3 DNA follows: TGTGCCAGCAGTTTCCTCGAAAAACTGTTTTTT. Its translation is CASSFLEKLFF.

The chain uses TRBV5-1 and TRBJ1-2; TRBD1 might be the D (5 bases). Germline values: CDR1 SGHRS, CDR2 YFSETQ. This CDR3 has 14 residues. Trimming pared 0 bases from V and 3 bases from J, leaving 9 bases between. The CDR3 coding sequence is TGCGCCAGCAGCTTGGAGGGGCAGTACTATGGCTACACCTTC. Translated: CASSLEGQYYGYTF.

This chain joins TRBV19 and TRBJ2-7; possible D gene TRBD1, 6 bases. Germline V gene data show CDR1 as LNHDA and CDR2 as SQIVND (reference sequence). The V gene lost 5 bases and the J gene lost 2 bases, with 7 bases spanning the gap. The CDR3 consists of 12 residues. CDR3 coding DNA: TGTGCCAGTAGTCAGGGGCCCTACGAGCAGTACTTC. This sequence encodes CASSQGPYEQYF.

The rearrangement uses TRBV19 and TRBJ1-5; 7 bases are shared with TRBD1. V shed 6 bases, J shed 6 bases, and the junction held 2 bases outside the gene matches. Germline CDR1 is LNHDA and CDR2 is SQIVND (reference sequence). The CDR3 spans 12 residues. CDR3 protein: CASRTGTQPQHF. The CDR3 nucleotides read TGTGCCAGTAGGACAGGGACTCAGCCCCAGCATTTT. The variable domain in full, completed from reference TRBV19 and TRBJ1-5, reads DGGITQSPKYLFRKEGQNVTLSCEQNLNHDAMYWYRQDPGQGLRLIYYSQIVNDFQKGDIAEGYSVSREKKESFPLTVTSAQKNPTAFYLCASRTGTQPQHFGDGTRLSIL.

The V and J genes are TRBV9 and TRBJ2-3; tentative D call: TRBD2 (6 bases). Trimming removed 1 base from V and 5 bases from J, with 14 bases in between. The germline V gene has CDR1 SGDLS and CDR2 YYNGEE. The CDR3 totals 15 residues. The CDR3 nucleotides are TGTGCCAGCAGCGTATGGGGGGTTGGGGGAGATACGCAGTATTTT. It specifies CASSVWGVGGDTQYF.

The V call is TRBV5-4, the J call TRBJ2-1; tentative D call: TRBD2 (7 bases). The CDR3 extends over 15 amino acids. Trimming removed 0 bases at V and 8 bases at J, with 15 bases between. CDR1 is SGHNT and CDR2 is YYREEE in the germline V gene (reference sequence). The CDR3: CASSLGAGGGDEQFF. CDR3 DNA: TGTGCCAGCAGCTTGGGGGCAGGCGGGGGCGATGAGCAGTTCTTC.

A remark on this clone: The sample holds other DNA sequences that translate to the same CDR3. The chain joins TRBV6-5 to TRBJ1-5; no firm D call. V was clipped by 6 bases and J by 1 base, with 7 bases between them. CDR1 is MNHEY, CDR2 SVGAGI, per germline. This CDR3 comprises 13 residues. The CDR3, as DNA: TGTGCCAGCAGCCGAGGGAGCAATCAGCCCCAGCATTTT. It is translated as CASSRGSNQPQHF.

The V call is TRBV5-6, the J call TRBJ2-2; 10 bases line up with TRBD2. CDR1 SGHDT and CDR2 YYEEEE come from the germline V gene. This CDR3 contains 15 residues. Trimming at V came to 4 bases and at J to 7 bases, leaving 7 bases not matched to a gene. The CDR3 sequence is CASSPFRTSGGELFF. In nucleotides, the CDR3 is TGTGCCAGCAGCCCTTTCAGGACTAGCGGCGGGGAGCTGTTTTTT.

CDR3: CASTLDSSSYNEQFF. The CDR3 bases are TGCGCCAGCACGCTTGACTCAAGCTCCTACAATGAGCAGTTCTTC. This chain uses TRBV5-1 with TRBJ2-1; D unclear. Germline values: CDR1 SGHRS, CDR2 YFSETQ. Trimming took off 6 bases at V and 0 bases at J, with 13 bases between the two ends. This CDR3 contains 15 residues.

The genes are TRBV9 and TRBJ1-3; tentatively, D is TRBD1 (6 bases). The CDR3 totals 15 residues. V dropped 3 bases and J dropped 0 bases, with 10 bases sitting between them. Germline lookup yields CDR1 SGDLS and CDR2 YYNGEE. The CDR3 bases are TGTGCCAGCAGCGCCGGACAGTTCTCTGGAAACACCATATATTTT. Amino acid sequence: CASSAGQFSGNTIYF.

The chain recombines TRBV28 with TRBJ1-2, with 7 bases that match TRBD1. After removal of 3 bases from V and 8 bases from J, the junction contained 6 bases not matched to a gene. The germline V gene has CDR1 MDHEN and CDR2 SYDVKM. This CDR3 spans 13 amino acids. CDR3 bases: TGTGCCAGCAGTTTGGACAGGTATTTAGGCTACACCTTC. Its translation is CASSLDRYLGYTF.

The chain recombines TRBV29-1 with TRBJ2-7, with TRBD2 matching over 7 bases. From germline, CDR1 is SQVTM and CDR2 ANQGSEA. Trimming removed 1 base from V and 2 bases from J; junction bases left unmatched: 11. The CDR3 has 16 residues. Here the CDR3 reads CSVEGVGGISTYEQYF. The CDR3 nucleotides read TGCAGCGTTGAAGGGGTCGGGGGGATCTCGACCTACGAGCAGTACTTC.

This clone appeared once. The gene calls are TRBV30 and TRBJ1-3; D gene unclear. Per germline, CDR1 GTSNPN and CDR2 SVGIG (reference sequence). The CDR3 runs 12 residues. V was trimmed by 8 bases and J by 0 bases, leaving 8 bases between them. The CDR3 DNA follows: TGTGCCATCTCGAGCTCTGGAAACACCATATATTTT. Residues: CAISSSGNTIYF.

This clone was observed once. This rearrangement joins TRBV9 to TRBJ1-1, with unresolved D. The CDR3 is made up of 13 amino acids. V was clipped by 4 bases and J by 7 bases, with 14 bases between them. Germline V gene lookup returns CDR1 SGDLS and CDR2 YYNGEE. The CDR3 bases are TGTGCCAGCAGCAATACTCTGGGGAGTGAAGCTTTCTTT. Amino acid sequence: CASSNTLGSEAFF.

This chain uses TRBV19 with TRBJ2-7; 8 positions match TRBD2. Unmatched junction bases numbered 5, after V lost 5 bases and J lost 5 bases. CDR3 length: 13 amino acids. Germline values: CDR1 LNHDA, CDR2 SQIVND (reference sequence). CDR3: CASSSTSADEQYF. In DNA form, the CDR3 reads TGTGCCAGTAGTTCGACTAGCGCCGACGAGCAGTACTTC.